The next 12 T cell receptor beta chains were all read from a single sample in a study of vaccination effects on CD4 cells after COVID-19. Viral peptide pools were used in the ViraFEST assay to expand antigen-specific CD4+ T cells, and sequencing came afterward. Having been cultured for roughly 9 days, the cells underwent CD4+ T cell isolation. The table came from immunoSEQ multiplex PCR; TCRdb's copy has only in-frame clones and leaves some out. The profile shows about 31,000 clones, roughly 63% of them singletons. No antigen is known for these receptors. This material consisted of CD4+ T cells from PBMCs cultured with HCoV-229E spike peptides, taken before COVID-19 vaccination. The origin of the receptors is a human donor who received a COVID-19 vaccine.

The chain uses TRBV6-5 and TRBJ1-5; D is unresolved. CDR3 length: 12 residues. Looked up from germline, CDR1 is MNHEY and CDR2 is SVGAGI. The ends were cut back, 5 bases at V and 4 bases at J, with 6 bases in the middle. CDR3 amino acids: CASSPANQPQHF. CDR3 nucleotides: TGTGCCAGCAGTCCCGCTAATCAGCCCCAGCATTTT.

This clone was detected once. The genes are TRBV2 and TRBJ1-2; possible D gene TRBD1, 6 bases. Germline V lookup: CDR1 SNHLY, CDR2 FYNNEI. The CDR3 is made up of 13 amino acids. The V end lost 3 bases, the J end lost 3 bases, and 8 bases lay between the germline ends. CDR3 region: CASSEGADYGYTF. For the CDR3, the DNA is TGTGCCAGCAGTGAGGGGGCGGACTATGGCTACACCTTC.

V and J are TRBV6-5 and TRBJ2-5; D call uncertain. Germline assignment: CDR1 MNHEY and CDR2 SVGAGI. V lost 0 bases to trimming and J lost 5 bases, with 4 bases between them. The CDR3 runs 12 residues. CDR3 DNA sequence: TGTGCCAGCAGTTACTCGGGGGAGACCCAGTACTTC. Amino acids: CASSYSGETQYF.

This clone was seen once. The rearrangement joins TRBV7-9 to TRBJ2-3, with D unclear. V shed 5 bases and J shed 1 base, with 10 bases lying between them. Germline CDR1 reads SEHNR; CDR2 reads FQNEAQ (reference sequence). There are 14 residues in the CDR3. The CDR3, as DNA: TGTGCCAGCAGCCGGATACCCCGCACAGATACGCAGTATTTT. Its translation is CASSRIPRTDTQYF.

V gene TRBV12-3 or TRBV12-4 combines with J gene TRBJ1-6; D remains ambiguous. V lost 1 base and J lost 9, with 7 bases in between. This CDR3 is built from 13 residues. The CDR3 nucleotides are TGTGCCAGCAGTTTAGGAGGCATTTCACCCCTCCACTTT. Its translation: CASSLGGISPLHF.

This chain uses TRBV19 with TRBJ1-3, with a possible D match to TRBD1 (6 bases). This CDR3 has 13 residues. V lost 7 bases and J lost 1, with 8 bases in between. Per the germline V gene, CDR1 is LNHDA and CDR2 is SQIVND (reference sequence). The CDR3 loop reads CASMGASGNTIYF. For the CDR3, the DNA is TGTGCCAGTATGGGGGCTTCTGGAAACACCATATATTTT.

The rearrangement links TRBV7-9 to TRBJ2-7; 11 nucleotides match TRBD2. Germline V CDR1 and CDR2: SEHNR, FQNEAQ (reference sequence). The CDR3 has 16 residues. J was trimmed by 0 bases and V by 5 bases; bases with no gene match: 6. The CDR3: CASSPKTSGASYEQYF. As DNA, the CDR3 is TGTGCCAGCAGCCCTAAGACTAGCGGGGCCTCCTACGAGCAGTACTTC.

This clone was seen only a few times. The chain couples TRBV18 to TRBJ1-5, with unresolved D. The CDR3 has 13 residues. Germline V gene sequence: CDR1 KGHSH, CDR2 LQKENI. V lost 6 bases and J lost 4, with 10 bases in between. The chain's CDR3 is CASSTMGNQPQHF. Written as DNA, the CDR3 is TGTGCCAGCTCCACGATGGGGAATCAGCCCCAGCATTTT.

The rearrangement uses TRBV27 and TRBJ1-1; 9 bases match TRBD1. Germline-derived CDR1 and CDR2 are MNHEY and SMNVEV (reference sequence). There are 13 residues in the CDR3. The trim removed 3 bases at V and 7 bases at J, leaving 3 bases unmatched. CDR3 bases: TGTGCCAGCAGTTTCTGGGACAGGGATGAAGCTTTCTTT. Translation: CASSFWDRDEAFF.

The chain joins TRBV23-1 to TRBJ1-1; D is uncertain. TRBV23-1 is an ORF; its function is uncertain. The CDR3 is 14 amino acids. Trimming took off 4 bases at V and 5 bases at J, with 14 bases between the two ends. CDR3 sequence (DNA): TGCGCCAGCAGTCTATTTCGGGGTGATACTGAAGCTTTCTTT. Its protein is CASSLFRGDTEAFF.

V is TRBV12-3 or TRBV12-4 and J is TRBJ1-1; no clear D gene. V lost 3 bases, J lost 6 bases, and 8 bases lay in between. This CDR3 comprises 12 residues. CDR3 coding DNA: TGTGCCAGCAGTTTCCCGGGATCTGAAGCTTTCTTT. Residues: CASSFPGSEAFF.

This chain connects TRBV27 to TRBJ1-1; D is uncertain. Germline V CDR1 and CDR2: MNHEY, SMNVEV (reference sequence). The CDR3 is 12 residues long. Trimming shortened V by 5 bases and J by 1 base, and 5 bases separated the two germline ends. CDR3 amino acids: CASSRGNTEAFF. DNA for the CDR3: TGTGCCAGCAGTCGGGGGAACACTGAAGCTTTCTTT.